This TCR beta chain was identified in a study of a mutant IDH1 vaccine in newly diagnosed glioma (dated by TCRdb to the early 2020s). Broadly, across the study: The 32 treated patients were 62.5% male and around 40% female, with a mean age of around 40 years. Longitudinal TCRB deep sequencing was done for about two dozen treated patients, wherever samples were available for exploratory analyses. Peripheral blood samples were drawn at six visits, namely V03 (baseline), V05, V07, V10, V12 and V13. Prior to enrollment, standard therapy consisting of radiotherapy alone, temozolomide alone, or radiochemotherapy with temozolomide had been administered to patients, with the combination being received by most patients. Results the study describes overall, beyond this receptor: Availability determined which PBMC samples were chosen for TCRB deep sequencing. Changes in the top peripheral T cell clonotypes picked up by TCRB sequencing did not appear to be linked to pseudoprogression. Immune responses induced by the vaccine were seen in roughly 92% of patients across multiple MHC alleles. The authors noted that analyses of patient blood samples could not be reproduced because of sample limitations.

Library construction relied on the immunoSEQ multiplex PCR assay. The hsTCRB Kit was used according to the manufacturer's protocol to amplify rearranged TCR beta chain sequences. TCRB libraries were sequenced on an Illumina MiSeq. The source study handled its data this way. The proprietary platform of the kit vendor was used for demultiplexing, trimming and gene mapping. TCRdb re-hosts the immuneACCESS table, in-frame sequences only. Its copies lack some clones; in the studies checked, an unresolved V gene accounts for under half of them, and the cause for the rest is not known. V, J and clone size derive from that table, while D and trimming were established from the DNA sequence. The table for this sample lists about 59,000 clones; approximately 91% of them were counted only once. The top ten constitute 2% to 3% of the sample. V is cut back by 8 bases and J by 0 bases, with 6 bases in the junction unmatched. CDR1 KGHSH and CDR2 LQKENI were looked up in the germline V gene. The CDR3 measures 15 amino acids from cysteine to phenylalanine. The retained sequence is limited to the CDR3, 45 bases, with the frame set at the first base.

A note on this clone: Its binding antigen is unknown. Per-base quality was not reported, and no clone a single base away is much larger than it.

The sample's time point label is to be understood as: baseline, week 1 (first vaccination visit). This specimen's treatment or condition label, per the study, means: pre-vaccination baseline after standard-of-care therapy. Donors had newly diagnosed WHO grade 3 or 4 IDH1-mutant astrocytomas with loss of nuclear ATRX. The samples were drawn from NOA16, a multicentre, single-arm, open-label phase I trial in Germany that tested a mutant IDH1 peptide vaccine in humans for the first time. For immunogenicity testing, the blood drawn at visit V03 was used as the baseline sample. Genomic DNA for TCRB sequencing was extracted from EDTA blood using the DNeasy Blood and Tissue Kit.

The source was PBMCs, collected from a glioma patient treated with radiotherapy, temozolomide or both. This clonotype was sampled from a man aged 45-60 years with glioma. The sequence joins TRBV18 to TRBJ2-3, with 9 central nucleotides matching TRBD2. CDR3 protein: CASTRLAESTDTQYF. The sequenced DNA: TGTGCCAGCACGCGACTAGCGGAAAGCACAGATACGCAGTATTTT.